These T cell receptor beta chains were read from a single sample in a study of shared clonotypes between healthy human individuals. The data were produced by immunoSEQ multiplex PCR, yet TCRdb's version contains in-frame clones alone and is incomplete. The data show under 2.5 million clones, under 95% seen once. The source material was naive CD4+ T cells from PBMCs. The receptors were sampled from a man younger than 35 in good health. Some clones in this sample may be carry-over from other donors' samples. CDR3s include the opening cysteine and the closing phenylalanine or tryptophan. D genes are given only for firm matches. Size values are once, few and many counts, or a class for expanded clones, and some rows have none.

D gene	clone size	V gene	J gene	CDR3 DNA	CDR3 protein
-	-	TRBV5-4	TRBJ2-2	TGTGCCAGCAGCCGAGGGGCCCGGGTTCCCACCGGGGAGCTGTTTTTT	CASSRGARVPTGELFF
-	once	TRBV27	TRBJ1-2	TGTGCCAGCAGTTTAACCCCCTCGGGGGCGTTTGGCTACACCTTC	CASSLTPSGAFGYTF
TRBD1	-	TRBV27	TRBJ1-5	TGTGCCAGCGGACAGGACAGACCAAATAGCAATCAGCCCCAGCATTTT	CASGQDRPNSNQPQHF
-	-	TRBV5-6	TRBJ1-2	TGTGCCAGCAGCTCTATAGCCAGACAGTCAAACAACAAGGGAGGCTACACCTTC	CASSSIARQSNNKGGYTF
-	-	TRBV5-8	TRBJ2-6	TGTGCCAGCAGCCGGGGACACCTGTTTTCTGGGGCCAACGTCCTGACTTTC	CASSRGHLFSGANVLTF
-	-	TRBV4-3	TRBJ2-7	TGCGCCAGCAGCCAGACCGGGACGGGACCCTACGAGCAGTACTTC	CASSQTGTGPYEQYF
TRBD1	-	TRBV19	TRBJ2-7	TGTGCCAGTAGCCGGACAGGGCTACCCTACGAGCAGTACTTC	CASSRTGLPYEQYF
TRBD1	-	TRBV5-5	TRBJ2-4	TGTGCCAGCAGCCTAGCTGGGACAGGGGGCCCCAGGAACATTCAGTACTTC	CASSLAGTGGPRNIQYF
TRBD2	-	TRBV5-1	TRBJ2-2	TGCGCCAGCAGCCCGGGGACTAGCGGAGCCGGGGAGCTGTTTTTT	CASSPGTSGAGELFF
TRBD2	once	TRBV27	TRBJ2-7	TGTGCCAGCCAACAGAAGCGGGGTCACCCCTACGAGCAGTACTTC	CASQQKRGHPYEQYF
TRBD1	-	TRBV13	TRBJ1-2	TGTGCCAGCAGCTCTCCAGGGGGCTCTGGCTACACCTTC	CASSSPGGSGYTF
-	-	TRBV4-1	TRBJ1-2	TGCGCCAGCAGCCAAGATGGGGGGACGGCTGAGGGTTACACCTTC	CASSQDGGTAEGYTF
-	once	TRBV2	TRBJ1-2	TGTGCCAGCAGTGAACTTCTCGCTGCCTACACCTTC	CASSELLAAYTF
TRBD1	few	TRBV7-9	TRBJ2-7	TGTGCCAGCAGCTTAGGGCAGGGGGCCTACGAGCAGTACTTC	CASSLGQGAYEQYF
-	-	TRBV19	TRBJ1-2	TGTGCCAGTAGTGCCAACAGGGATCCCTATGGCTACACCTTC	CASSANRDPYGYTF
TRBD1	-	TRBV28	TRBJ1-2	TGTGCCAGCCTTCAGGACAGGGTATTCTATGGCTACACCTTC	CASLQDRVFYGYTF
-	-	TRBV7-2	TRBJ2-7	TGTGCCAGCAGCTTAGGGCGGGCCTACGAGCAGTACTTC	CASSLGRAYEQYF
-	-	TRBV28	TRBJ1-4	TGTGCCAGCAGTTATGAAAGGGGCCCCAATGAAAAACTGTTTTTT	CASSYERGPNEKLFF
TRBD2	-	TRBV6-6	TRBJ2-5	TGTGCCAGCAGTTACCAGGGAGGGAGAGTGGAGACCCAGTACTTC	CASSYQGGRVETQYF
-	-	TRBV7-2	TRBJ2-1	TGTGCCAGCAGCTCCGGGCCCACGGGTTCCTACAATGAGCAGTTCTTC	CASSSGPTGSYNEQFF
TRBD1	once	TRBV11-2	TRBJ2-1	TGTGCCAGCAGCCTCGGGACAGGGGGCAATGAGCAGTTCTTC	CASSLGTGGNEQFF
-	few	TRBV30	TRBJ1-1	TGTGCCTGGCGACAGTACACTGAAGCTTTCTTT	CAWRQYTEAFF
-	-	TRBV7-9	TRBJ1-2	TGTGCCAGCAGCTTAAATGCACATCCTATGGCTAACTATGGCTACACCTTC	CASSLNAHPMANYGYTF
TRBD2	once	TRBV5-1	TRBJ2-1	TGCGCCAGCAGCTTGCCGCGGCTAGCGGGATACAATGAGCAGTTCTTC	CASSLPRLAGYNEQFF
-	-	TRBV4-3	TRBJ1-5	TGCGCCAGCAGCCAAGATCTCGGTGGGGGGGGCCAGCCCCAGCATTTT	CASSQDLGGGGQPQHF
-	-	TRBV12-2	TRBJ2-1	TGTGCAAGTCGCTTAGACTCGACATCTGAGCAGTTCTTC	CASRLDSTSEQFF
TRBD2	-	TRBV27	TRBJ2-7	TGTGCCAGGAGCCCGACTAGCGTGTCGCCCTACGAGCAGTACTTC	CARSPTSVSPYEQYF
TRBD2	-	TRBV5-1	TRBJ2-5	TGCGCCAGCAGCTTGGCGGTCACTGGGACTAGCGGGAGCCAGACCCAGTACTTC	CASSLAVTGTSGSQTQYF
TRBD1	-	TRBV18	TRBJ2-5	TGTGCCAGCTCGTGGACAGGGCATCAGGAGACCCAGTACTTC	CASSWTGHQETQYF
TRBD1	-	TRBV5-1	TRBJ1-5	TGCGCCAGCAGCTTGGCGACAGGGAGTCAGCCCCAGCATTTT	CASSLATGSQPQHF
-	-	TRBV6-5	TRBJ1-1	TGTGCCAGCAGTGCCCTGAGGTTGAACACTGAAGCTTTCTTT	CASSALRLNTEAFF
-	-	TRBV2	TRBJ2-2	TGTGCCAGCAAGTTCTCTCCGGCAGGGACCACCGGGGAGCTGTTTTTT	CASKFSPAGTTGELFF
-	-	TRBV4-2	TRBJ2-7	TGTGCCAGCAGCCAAGAGTGGCTAGCGTCCACCTACGAGCAGTACTTC	CASSQEWLASTYEQYF
-	-	TRBV6-4	TRBJ1-1	TGTGCCAGCAGTGACGAGGAAGGAAGCGAAGCTTTCTTT	CASSDEEGSEAFF
-	-	TRBV18	TRBJ1-3	TGTGCCAGCTCCCCGATACAGGATAACTCTGGAAACACCATATATTTT	CASSPIQDNSGNTIYF
TRBD1	-	TRBV11-2	TRBJ2-1	TGTGCCAGCAGCTTAGATTTCCCCCTGTGGGACAGGGCTCCCAATGAGCAGTTCTTC	CASSLDFPLWDRAPNEQFF
-	-	TRBV5-4	TRBJ2-7	TGTGCCAGCAGCTTGGCTGGGAAGGGGAGATACGAGCAGTACTTC	CASSLAGKGRYEQYF
TRBD2	-	TRBV5-1	TRBJ2-3	TGCGCCAGCAGCTTGGGACTAGCGGGAGAAAGTACGCAGTATTTT	CASSLGLAGESTQYF
-	-	TRBV6-1	TRBJ2-3	TGTGCCAGCAGTCCTAACAGATTACGTGCAGATACGCAGTATTTT	CASSPNRLRADTQYF
-	-	TRBV6-5	TRBJ2-1	TGTGCCAGCAGTAGCGGGAAGGGACACTACAATGAGCAGTTCTTC	CASSSGKGHYNEQFF
-	-	TRBV28	TRBJ2-7	TGTGCCAGCAGTTTCCTAGGGTTCTACGAGCAGTACTTC	CASSFLGFYEQYF